Shown below are 25 T cell receptor beta chains from a single sample sequenced in a study of T-cell reconstitution after alpha-beta-depleted transplantation in children. Preparing the TCRbeta library involved the use of unique molecular identifiers. TCRdb independently ran MiXCR on the PCR reads; one entry per CDR3 protein. This sample has just over 950,000 distinct CDR3 sequences, with roughly 31% found just once. Sequencing used PBMCs, mostly from graft donor cells, obtained 360 days after TCRalphabeta/CD19-depleted stem cell transplant. The origin of the receptors is a boy less than two years old who had a stem cell transplant for SCID, so the T cells may come from the graft donor.

This rearrangement joins TRBV12-3 or TRBV12-4 to TRBJ2-1; the D call may be TRBD1 or TRBD2 (5 bases each). The CDR3 consists of 15 residues. V lost 5 bases to trimming and J lost 6 bases, with 17 bases between them. The CDR3 DNA reads TGTGCCAGCAGTCCCGGGACCCCCGGGGTCAATGAGCAGTTCTTC. Translated, it gives CASSPGTPGVNEQFF.

This chain uses TRBV6-2 or TRBV6-3 with TRBJ2-3, with D possibly TRBD1 on 5 matching bases. Per germline, CDR1 MNHEY and CDR2 SVGEGT. There are 16 residues in the CDR3. Trimming left V 6 bases short and J 3 bases short, with 19 bases between. In DNA, the CDR3 is TGTGCCAGCAGCCAGACCCGCAGACAGAGAACAGATACGCAGTATTTT. This sequence encodes CASSQTRRQRTDTQYF.

With respect to this clonotype: Germline is not matched at one junction end, which may reflect a read error. The chain has TRBV3-1 and TRBJ2-7; the match to TRBD1 covers 8 bases. The CDR3 has 15 amino acids. Looked up from germline, CDR1 is LGHDT and CDR2 is YNNKEL (reference sequence). CDR3 DNA: TGTGCCAGCAGCCAAATCTCAGGGGGCTCCGACGAGCAGTACTTC. Its protein product is CASSQISGGSDEQYF.

The rearrangement joins TRBV5-1 to TRBJ1-3; D is uncertain. The CDR3 runs to 15 residues. The V end was cut by 4 bases, the J end by 0 bases, with 11 bases between. Germline assignment: CDR1 SGHRS and CDR2 YFSETQ. The CDR3 coding sequence is TGCGCCAGCAGCGTGACGGCGATCTCTGGAAACACCATATATTTT. Translating gives CASSVTAISGNTIYF.

The rearrangement uses TRBV11-2 and TRBJ2-1, with 11 bases matching TRBD2. After removal of 5 bases from V and 6 bases from J, the junction contained 9 bases not matched to a gene. The CDR3 runs 16 residues. Germline V gene sequence: CDR1 SGHAT, CDR2 FQNNGV. CDR3 loop: CASSRDLAGGLNEQFF. Written as DNA, the CDR3 is TGTGCCAGCAGCCGCGATTTAGCGGGGGGGCTCAATGAGCAGTTCTTC.

There are a few counts of this clonotype. V gene TRBV12-3 or TRBV12-4 combines with J gene TRBJ1-6; perhaps TRBD1 as D (6 bases). V was shortened by 6 bases and J by 4 bases, with 10 bases between the two germline ends. The CDR3 has 14 amino acids. CDR3 DNA: TGTGCCAGCAGCTCCGGACAGTATAATTCACCCCTCCACTTT. Amino acids: CASSSGQYNSPLHF.

The chain employs TRBV12-3 or TRBV12-4 and TRBJ1-2; no definite D call. V was pared by 10 bases and J by 3 bases, with 18 bases between. The CDR3 is 14 residues long. CDR3 nucleotide sequence: TGTGCCACCTATTCGCCTAGGGCCCACTATGGCTACACCTTC. Its protein product is CATYSPRAHYGYTF.

Only a few counts were recorded for this clonotype. This sequence joins TRBV10-3 and TRBJ2-1; D not certain. The length of the CDR3 is 15 residues. V lost 0 bases and J 1 base, leaving 7 bases between the germline ends. Germline lookup yields CDR1 ENHRY and CDR2 SYGVKD. The DNA of the CDR3 is TGTGCCATCAGTGAGTCATGGGGATCCTACAATGAGCAGTTCTTC. It specifies CAISESWGSYNEQFF.

This clonotype was observed a handful of times. This chain uses TRBV4-2 with TRBJ2-1; D perhaps matches TRBD2 (6 bases). The CDR3 totals 14 residues. The germline V gene encodes CDR1 LGHNA and CDR2 YNFKEQ. V was trimmed by 0 bases and J by 9 bases, leaving 12 bases between them. The CDR3 DNA follows: TGTGCCAGCAGCCAAGATAGTCGCGGGACTGAGCAGTTCTTC. Protein: CASSQDSRGTEQFF.

V is TRBV3-1 and J is TRBJ2-7; tentative D call: TRBD1 (6 bases). The CDR3 runs to 14 residues. CDR1 is LGHDT, CDR2 YNNKEL, per germline (reference sequence). Trimming cost V 6 bases and J 2 bases, with 14 bases left between them. The CDR3 sequence is CASSSFGQPYEQYF. The CDR3, as DNA: TGTGCCAGCAGTTCTTTCGGACAGCCCTACGAGCAGTACTTC.

This clonotype occurred a few times. The rearrangement uses TRBV9 and TRBJ2-1; tentatively, D is TRBD1 (5 bases). The CDR3 extends over 13 amino acids. V was trimmed by 0 bases and J by 7 bases, leaving 8 bases between them. In germline, CDR1 is SGDLS, CDR2 YYNGEE. The CDR3 loop is CASSVGRANEQFF. The CDR3 nucleotides read TGTGCCAGCAGCGTAGGCAGGGCAAATGAGCAGTTCTTC.

The chain is built from TRBV7-2 and TRBJ2-3; D is undetermined. Germline V CDR1 and CDR2: SGHTA, FQGNSA. The CDR3 spans 15 residues. Trimming cost V 2 bases and J 4 bases, with 13 bases left between them. CDR3 amino acids: CASSLWSSRSDTQYF. CDR3 sequence (DNA): TGTGCCAGCAGCTTATGGAGTTCAAGATCAGATACGCAGTATTTT.

This clonotype was seen a handful of times. The chain has TRBV7-2 and TRBJ2-1, with a possible D match to TRBD2 (5 bases). Germline CDR1 reads SGHTA; CDR2 reads FQGNSA. Between the trimmed V and J ends, which lost 1 base and 4 bases, there was a span of 14 bases. CDR3 length equals 16 residues. The CDR3 reads CASSLGPGNVYNEQFF. CDR3 sequence (DNA): TGTGCCAGCAGCTTAGGCCCCGGGAATGTATACAATGAGCAGTTCTTC. The full variable domain, its missing parts supplied by reference TRBV7-2 and TRBJ2-1, is GAGVSQSPSNKVTEKGKDVELRCDPISGHTALYWYRQSLGQGLEFLIYFQGNSAPDKSGLPSDRFSAERTGGSVSTLTIQRTQQEDSAVYLCASSLGPGNVYNEQFFGPGTRLTVL.

J is TRBJ2-2 and V is TRBV29-1; weak D call: TRBD1 (6 bases). Germline CDR1 SQVTM, CDR2 ANQGSEA. V lost 6 bases, J lost 0 bases, and 14 bases lay in between. The CDR3 spans 15 residues. For the CDR3, the DNA is TGCAGCGTCGAACAGGGAAACACGAACACCGGGGAGCTGTTTTTT. Translation: CSVEQGNTNTGELFF.

This clonotype appeared many times. The chain joins TRBV6-5 to TRBJ2-5, with D unresolved. Trimming took off 0 bases at V and 8 bases at J, with 13 bases between the two ends. The CDR3 contains 14 residues. CDR1 is MNHEY and CDR2 is SVGAGI in the germline V gene. CDR3 nucleotides: TGTGCCAGCAGTTACTCGGTCAACGGTGATACCCAGTACTTC. Translated: CASSYSVNGDTQYF.

In its sample, this clonotype was seen once. The chain uses TRBV12-3 or TRBV12-4 and TRBJ2-1; 7 nucleotides match TRBD1. With V trimmed by 5 bases and J by 2 bases, 6 bases remained unmatched. The CDR3 contains 15 residues. The CDR3 region has the DNA TGTGCCAGCAGTGAAAACAGGGGCGCCTACAATGAGCAGTTCTTC. It codes for CASSENRGAYNEQFF.

The chain employs TRBV28 and TRBJ1-4; possibly TRBD1 for D (5 bases). V shed 7 bases and J shed 8 bases, with 14 bases lying between them. Germline V lookup: CDR1 MDHEN, CDR2 SYDVKM. The CDR3 has 13 residues. The CDR3, as DNA: TGTGCCAGCAACAGGCGGCCAGGGGAAAAACTGTTTTTT. This translates into CASNRRPGEKLFF.

This clonotype was recorded many times. The J gene is TRBJ2-2, the V gene TRBV12-3 or TRBV12-4; 11 nucleotides align to TRBD2. The CDR3 is made up of 15 amino acids. V shed 3 bases and J 4 bases; nucleotides not matched to a gene: 1. In DNA, the CDR3 is TGTGCCAGCAGTTTTCTAGCGGGAGGCACCGGGGAGCTGTTTTTT. Protein sequence: CASSFLAGGTGELFF.

The V gene is TRBV24-1, the J gene TRBJ2-5; 11 bases are a match to TRBD2. This CDR3 has 17 residues. Germline trimming cut 2 bases from V and 5 bases from J; bases unmatched to any gene: 9. Germline CDR1 KGHDR, CDR2 SFDVKD. The CDR3 region is CATSDSVSGGGWETQYF. The CDR3 region has the DNA TGTGCCACCAGTGATTCCGTTAGCGGGGGGGGCTGGGAGACCCAGTACTTC.

The chain recombines TRBV12-3 or TRBV12-4 with TRBJ2-1, with a tentative D call TRBD2 (6 bases). V was clipped by 4 bases and J by 16 bases, with 14 bases between them. CDR3 size: 11 residues. Here the CDR3 DNA reads TGTGCCAGCAGTTCACCGACTAGTAGTTTCTTC. Amino acid sequence: CASSSPTSSFF.

The chain is built from TRBV6-2 or TRBV6-3 and TRBJ1-1; no reliable D call. CDR3 length equals 12 residues. The germline V and J ends were trimmed by 8 bases and 6 bases, with 13 bases remaining between them. CDR1 is MNHEY and CDR2 is SVGEGT in the germline V gene. CDR3 nucleotides: TGTGCCAGCTCTCGGGGAGGAGCTGAAGCTTTCTTT. Residues: CASSRGGAEAFF.

This clonotype turned up a few times. The chain links TRBV7-2 to TRBJ2-7; 7 bases are shared with TRBD2. Trimming at V came to 8 bases and at J to 2 bases, leaving 6 bases not matched to a gene. Germline V gene lookup returns CDR1 SGHTA and CDR2 FQGNSA. This CDR3 has 13 amino acids. The CDR3 spells CASGGGYPYEQYF. The CDR3 coding sequence is TGTGCCAGCGGGGGGGGTTATCCCTACGAGCAGTACTTC.

Here the CDR3 DNA reads TGCAGCGTTGAATTTTTGGAGACCCAGTACTTC. It translates to CSVEFLETQYF. V usage is TRBV29-1 and J usage is TRBJ2-5; D remains ambiguous. The CDR3 is 11 residues long. Germline-derived CDR1 and CDR2 are SQVTM and ANQGSEA. Trimming took 2 bases from V and 5 from J, leaving 6 bases between them. Variable domain in full (rest from reference TRBV29-1 and TRBJ2-5): SAVISQKPSRDICQRGTSLTIQCQVDSQVTMMFWYRQQPGQSLTLIATANQGSEATYESGFVIDKFPISRPNLTFSTLTVSNMSPEDSSIYLCSVEFLETQYFGPGTRLLVL.

The V gene is TRBV15, the J gene TRBJ2-7; possible D gene TRBD2, 6 bases. Trimming took off 1 base at V and 1 base at J, with 8 bases between the two ends. The CDR3 extends over 14 amino acids. Germline loops: CDR1 LNHNV, CDR2 YYDKDF (reference sequence). The CDR3 DNA sequence: TGTGCCACCAGCAGAGGTAGCGGATCCTACGAGCAGTACTTC. Residues: CATSRGSGSYEQYF.

J is TRBJ2-5 and V is TRBV7-2; 8 bases match TRBD2. Germline V gives CDR1 SGHTA, CDR2 FQGNSA. V shed 5 bases and J 2 bases; nucleotides not matched to a gene: 10. The CDR3 is 16 residues long. CDR3 amino acids: CASSERTSSWQETQYF. The CDR3 bases are TGTGCCAGCAGCGAGAGGACTAGCTCGTGGCAAGAGACCCAGTACTTC.